A single T cell receptor beta chain is shown here with its context. Its specificity is not known. The V and J ends lost 0 bases and 4 bases respectively, with 15 bases between them. Germline CDR1 is LGHNA and CDR2 is YSLEER. There are 17 residues in the CDR3. Regions amplified from RNA transcripts were the TCR beta CDR3 regions. First-round RT-PCR of the TCR CDR3 relied on the HTBI primer set. TCRdb re-analysed the multiplex PCR reads in MiXCR, keeping a single row per CDR3 protein. Of roughly 570,000 distinct CDR3 sequences detected, around 16% appear once; the ten largest clones hold roughly 7.3%. The hyperthyroidism was newly diagnosed and had lasted under 2 months; the patients were aged 18 to 65. Those patients with uncontrolled infection, other autoimmune disease, pregnancy or lactation were excluded. The source of the PBMCs was approximately 10 ml of fresh peripheral blood. The data stem from a study of T cells in Graves' hyperthyroidism and ophthalmopathy.

Study-level results: Most clonotypes expanded in thyroid above 0.001 were likewise present in blood.

Sequencing input: blood. The origin of this receptor is a woman aged 25 to 39 with Graves' hyperthyroidism. V is TRBV4-3 and J is TRBJ2-2, with D perhaps TRBD2 (6 bases). CDR3 sequence (DNA): TGCGCCAGCAGCCAAGACCGCGCCGGGCGGGGCACCGGGGAGCTGTTTTTT. This encodes CASSQDRAGRGTGELFF.